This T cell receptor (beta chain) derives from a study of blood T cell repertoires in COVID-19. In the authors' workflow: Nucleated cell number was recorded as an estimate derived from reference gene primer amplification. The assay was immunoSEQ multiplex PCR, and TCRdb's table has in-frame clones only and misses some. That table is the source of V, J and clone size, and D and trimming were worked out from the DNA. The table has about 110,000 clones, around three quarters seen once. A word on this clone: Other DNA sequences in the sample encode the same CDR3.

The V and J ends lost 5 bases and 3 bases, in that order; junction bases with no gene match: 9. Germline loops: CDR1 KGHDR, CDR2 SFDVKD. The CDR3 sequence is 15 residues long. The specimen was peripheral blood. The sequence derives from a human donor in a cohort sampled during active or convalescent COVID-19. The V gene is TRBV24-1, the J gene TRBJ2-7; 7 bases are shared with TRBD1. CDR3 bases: TGTGCCACCAGTGCCCCAGGCCAGGGGGTCTACGAGCAGTACTTC. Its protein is CATSAPGQGVYEQYF.